A single sample is the source of the 16 T cell receptor beta chains below, sequenced in a study of PD-L1 blockade in urothelial cancer. The repertoire was sequenced with immunoSEQ multiplex PCR; TCRdb's copy has only in-frame clones and lacks some. Of about 24,000 clones listed, 84% are singletons. Specimen: PBMCs, collected around atezolizumab (anti-PD-L1) treatment. The source of these receptors is a man aged 70-80 years with urothelial cancer.

This clone was seen once. The chain joins TRBV28 to TRBJ2-1, with TRBD1 as a possible D gene (7 bases). Trimming shortened V by 2 bases and J by 7 bases, and 15 bases separated the two germline ends. Germline CDR1 and CDR2: MDHEN and SYDVKM. The CDR3 length is 15 residues. In DNA form, the CDR3 reads TGTGCCAGCAGTTTAGGGGGGCGACAGGGAAATGAGCAGTTCTTC. Residues: CASSLGGRQGNEQFF.

V gene TRBV5-1 combines with J gene TRBJ2-1; D possibly corresponds to TRBD2 (5 bases). Deletions cut 6 bases from V and 6 bases from J, with 16 bases between. The germline V gene has CDR1 SGHRS and CDR2 YFSETQ. The CDR3 totals 14 residues. This CDR3 reads CASTALLEGNEQFF. The CDR3 DNA reads TGCGCCAGCACTGCACTCCTTGAGGGCAATGAGCAGTTCTTC.

The chain links TRBV19 to TRBJ1-3, with D possibly matching TRBD1 (6 bases). Trimming removed 6 bases at V and 4 bases at J, with 16 bases between. Germline CDR1 LNHDA, CDR2 SQIVND (reference sequence). This CDR3 contains 15 residues. The CDR3 region has the DNA TGTGCCAGTAGGCCCCAGACAGGTACCGGAAACACCATATATTTT. As protein: CASRPQTGTGNTIYF.

This clone was observed a few times. The chain uses TRBV5-1 and TRBJ2-1; 9 bases align to TRBD2. Germline CDR1 reads SGHRS; CDR2 reads YFSETQ. The CDR3 covers 15 residues. J lost 8 bases, V lost 1 base, and 7 bases had no gene match. In nucleotides, the CDR3 is TGCGCCAGCAGCTTGAATAGCGGGAGTTTGGATGAGCAGTTCTTC. This gives the protein CASSLNSGSLDEQFF.

This chain connects TRBV7-9 to TRBJ2-1; 8 nucleotides line up with TRBD1. The CDR3 runs 19 residues. The V gene's germline CDR1 is SEHNR and CDR2 FQNEAQ (reference sequence). The V gene end was trimmed by 1 base and the J gene end by 1 base; junction bases not matched to a gene: 12. The DNA of the CDR3 is TGTGCCAGCAGCTTAGAAGGGATGCCTACAGGGGGATCCTACAATGAGCAGTTCTTC. Translating it yields CASSLEGMPTGGSYNEQFF.

As regards this clone: One junction end disagrees with the germline gene, perhaps due to a read error. The chain carries TRBV28 and TRBJ2-7, with 7 bases fitting TRBD2. From germline, CDR1 is MDHEN and CDR2 SYDVKM. The CDR3 sequence is 14 residues long. The CDR3 region has the DNA TGTGCCAGCACCGAACTATCGAGGGACTACAAGCAGTACTTC. It encodes CASTELSRDYKQYF.

V usage is TRBV10-1 and J usage is TRBJ1-2; D ambiguous. The germline CDR1 and CDR2 sequences are WNHNN and SYGVQD (reference sequence). The CDR3 runs 15 residues. V lost 2 bases and J 4 bases, leaving 14 bases between the germline ends. DNA of the CDR3: TGCGCCAGCAGTGAGAAGTCTTCCCCCGGCTATGGCTACACCTTC. Its protein is CASSEKSSPGYGYTF.

The sample holds one count of this clone. The chain uses TRBV10-2 and TRBJ2-1, with 8 bases identical to TRBD2. The CDR3 contains 16 residues. Germline CDR1 and CDR2: WSHSY and SAAADI. V shed 7 bases and J 8 bases; nucleotides not matched to a gene: 16. CDR3 region: CASKSGSMGSVDEQFF. As DNA, the CDR3 is TGCGCCAGCAAAAGCGGGAGTATGGGTAGTGTAGATGAGCAGTTCTTC.

J is TRBJ1-2 and V is TRBV28; 7 nucleotides align to TRBD1. The germline V gene has CDR1 MDHEN and CDR2 SYDVKM. CDR3 length: 16 amino acids. The trim removed 4 bases at V and 4 bases at J, leaving 12 bases unmatched. In DNA form, the CDR3 reads TGTGCCAGCAGTTCAACACCCTTGGGACAGATCTATGGCTACACCTTC. It specifies CASSSTPLGQIYGYTF.

This chain connects TRBV11-2 to TRBJ2-7, with TRBD2 matching over 8 bases. The CDR3 consists of 15 residues. V trimming: 6 bases; J trimming: 2 bases; junction bases outside the gene matches: 9. Germline-derived CDR1 and CDR2 are SGHAT and FQNNGV. The CDR3 spells CASRRTGTRTYEQYF. CDR3 in DNA: TGTGCCAGCAGGCGTACCGGGACTAGAACCTACGAGCAGTACTTC.

V is TRBV9 and J is TRBJ2-1; a possible D gene is TRBD1 (5 bases). The CDR3 contains 16 residues. The germline gives CDR1 SGDLS, CDR2 YYNGEE. V was cut by 0 bases and J by 1 base, with 11 bases left in between. The CDR3, as DNA: TGTGCCAGCAGCGTAGCATTGGGGCTGTCCTACAATGAGCAGTTCTTC. Translating gives CASSVALGLSYNEQFF.

This chain links TRBV5-6 with TRBJ2-2; TRBD1 might be the D (6 bases). The V gene lost 7 bases and the J gene lost 1 base, with 8 bases spanning the gap. Per germline, CDR1 SGHDT and CDR2 YYEEEE. CDR3 size: 13 residues. The CDR3 region has the DNA TGTGCCAGCGGGGGCCTGAACACCGGGGAGCTGTTTTTT. Protein sequence: CASGGLNTGELFF.

A single count supports this clone. The gene calls are TRBV19 and TRBJ2-1; 8 nucleotides agree with TRBD1. The V gene's germline CDR1 is LNHDA and CDR2 SQIVND (reference sequence). V shed 5 bases, J shed 2 bases, and the junction held 8 bases outside the gene matches. The CDR3 covers 16 residues. DNA of the CDR3: TGTGCCAGTAGTTCTTCGACAGGGGTTGCCTACAATGAGCAGTTCTTC. Its translation: CASSSSTGVAYNEQFF.

The rearrangement joins TRBV30 to TRBJ1-5, with D perhaps TRBD1 (5 bases). Trimming pared 3 bases from V and 2 bases from J, leaving 20 bases between. The CDR3 sequence is 17 residues long. Germline loops: CDR1 GTSNPN, CDR2 SVGIG (reference sequence). The chain's CDR3 is CAWRSQGFENGNQPQHF. CDR3 DNA sequence: TGTGCCTGGAGAAGTCAGGGCTTCGAGAATGGCAATCAGCCCCAGCATTTT. Drawing the rest from reference TRBV30 and TRBJ1-5, the complete variable domain is SQTIHQWPATLVQPVGSPLSLECTVEGTSNPNLYWYRQAAGRGLQLLFYSVGIGQISSEVPQNLSASRPQDRQFILSSKKLLLSDSGFYLCAWRSQGFENGNQPQHFGDGTRLSIL.

The chain links TRBV6-5 to TRBJ1-3, with no clear D. The V end lost 0 bases, the J end lost 4 bases, and 10 bases lay between the germline ends. Looked up from germline, CDR1 is MNHEY and CDR2 is SVGAGI. CDR3 size: 15 residues. The CDR3 nucleotides are TGTGCCAGCAGTTACTCGAATCTCGGGGGAAACACCATATATTTT. As protein: CASSYSNLGGNTIYF.

This rearrangement joins TRBV29-1 to TRBJ2-7; D perhaps matches TRBD1 (6 bases). The germline gives CDR1 SQVTM, CDR2 ANQGSEA. The length of the CDR3 is 13 residues. Trimming cost V 2 bases and J 0 bases, with 8 bases left between them. CDR3 amino acids: CSVETGLSYEQYF. CDR3 coding DNA: TGCAGCGTTGAAACAGGGCTCTCCTACGAGCAGTACTTC.